This T cell receptor beta chain was found in a study of blood T cell repertoires in COVID-19. At the level of the study: The samples span acute and convalescent COVID-19 from the United States, Italy and Spain.

Assay: immunoSEQ multiplex PCR; the TCRdb copy retains only in-frame clones and omits some. The sample yields about 91,000 clones, about four fifths seen once. This clone was seen a few times. Germline V CDR1 and CDR2: LNHNV, YYDKDF (reference sequence). The length of the CDR3 is 15 residues. The junction had 2 bases not matched to a gene; V was cut back by 4 bases and J by 3 bases. The specimen sequenced was peripheral blood. The chain links TRBV15 to TRBJ2-2, with TRBD1 matching 10 bases. The receptor's source is an elderly woman with acute or convalescent COVID-19. CDR3 coding DNA: TGTGCCACCAGCACAGGGACAGGGGACACCGGGGAGCTGTTTTTT. It encodes CATSTGTGDTGELFF.